This T cell receptor (beta chain) was retrieved from a study of blood T cell repertoires in COVID-19. Study-level information: The analysed material was cDNA or gDNA that came from T cells, B-cell-depleted T cells, or PBMCs.

Patients in Seattle were enrolled during active infection, then followed longitudinally. Original processing methods: Counts of nucleated cells, estimated from reference gene primer amplification, were obtained. Here immunoSEQ multiplex PCR was the method, and the copy in TCRdb shows in-frame clones only, minus some. The V and J calls and the clone size are those of that table, but D and trimming were determined from the DNA. This table has roughly 210,000 clones, about 85% appearing once. Sequencing was carried out using peripheral blood. The sequence derives from a woman aged 80 or older with COVID-19, enrolled during active disease.

The CDR3 DNA reads TGTGCCATCAGCCGAACAGATGACCTCGGAAACACCATATATTTT. This encodes CAISRTDDLGNTIYF. The V call is TRBV10-3, the J call TRBJ1-3; D is ambiguous. This CDR3 has 15 residues. The germline V and J ends were trimmed by 6 bases and 4 bases, with 16 bases remaining between them. CDR1 ENHRY and CDR2 SYGVKD come from the germline V gene.